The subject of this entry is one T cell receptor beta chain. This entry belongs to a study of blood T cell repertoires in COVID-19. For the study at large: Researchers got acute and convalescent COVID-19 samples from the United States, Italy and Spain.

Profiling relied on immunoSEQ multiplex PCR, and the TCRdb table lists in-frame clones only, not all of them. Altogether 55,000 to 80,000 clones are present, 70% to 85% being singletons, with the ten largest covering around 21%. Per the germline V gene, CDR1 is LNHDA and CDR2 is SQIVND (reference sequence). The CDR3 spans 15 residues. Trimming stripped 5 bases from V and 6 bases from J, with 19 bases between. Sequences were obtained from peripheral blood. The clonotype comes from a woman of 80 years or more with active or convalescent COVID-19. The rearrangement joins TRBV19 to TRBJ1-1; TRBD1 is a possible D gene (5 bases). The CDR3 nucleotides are TGTGCCAGTAGTCTAACGGTTGGCCAGGGCGCTGAAGCTTTCTTT. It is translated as CASSLTVGQGAEAFF.